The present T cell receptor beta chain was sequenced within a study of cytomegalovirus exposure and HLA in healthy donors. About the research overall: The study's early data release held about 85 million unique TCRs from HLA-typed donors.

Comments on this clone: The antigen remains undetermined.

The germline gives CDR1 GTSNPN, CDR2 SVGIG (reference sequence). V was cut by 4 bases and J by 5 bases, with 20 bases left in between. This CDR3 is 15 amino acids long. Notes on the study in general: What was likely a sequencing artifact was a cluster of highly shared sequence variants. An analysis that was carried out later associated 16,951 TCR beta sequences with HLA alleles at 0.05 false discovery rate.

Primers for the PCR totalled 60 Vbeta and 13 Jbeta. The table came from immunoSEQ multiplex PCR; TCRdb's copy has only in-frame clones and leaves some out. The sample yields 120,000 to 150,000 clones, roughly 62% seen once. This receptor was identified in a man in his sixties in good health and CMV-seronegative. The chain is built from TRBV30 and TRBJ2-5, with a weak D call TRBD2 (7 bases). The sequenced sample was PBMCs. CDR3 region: CAWTRGRGREETQYF. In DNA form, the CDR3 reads TGTGCCTGGACAAGGGGCCGGGGGCGGGAGGAGACCCAGTACTTC.